The clone carrying this T cell receptor (beta chain) was detected only a few times. Its antigen remains unidentified. The source of the sample is a study of tumor-infiltrating lymphocytes in glioblastoma multiforme. Study-wide results and limits: Detected clone frequencies may not reflect cell counts, being RNA-based.

TCR beta libraries were built from RNA through three nested multiplex PCR rounds using modified ARM-PCR. These TCRB libraries lack any described unique molecular identifiers. TCRdb recomputed calls from the multiplex PCR reads with MiXCR, one row per CDR3 protein. The profile shows tens of thousands of distinct CDR3 sequences, roughly 64% of them singletons. Germline values: CDR1 SNHLY, CDR2 FYNNEI. CDR3 length: 11 residues. V shed 7 bases and J shed 12 bases, with 13 bases lying between them. The V call is TRBV2, the J call TRBJ2-1; tentatively, D is TRBD1 or TRBD2 (5 bases each). The sequenced sample was brain tumor tissue. The receptor's source is a male donor with glioblastoma. CDR3 nucleotide sequence: TGTGCCAGCACTCGCGAGGGGACGCAGTTCTTC. It yields the protein CASTREGTQFF.